This T cell receptor beta chain was identified during a study of cytomegalovirus exposure and HLA in healthy donors. This clone was observed a handful of times. Primers for the PCR totalled 60 Vbeta and 13 Jbeta. Produced via immunoSEQ multiplex PCR; TCRdb's table is partial and in-frame only. The sample records roughly 190,000 clones, approximately 65% being singletons. The ends lost 5 bases at V and 2 bases at J; junction bases unmatched: 5. This CDR3 spans 14 amino acids. The germline CDR1 and CDR2 sequences are SGHTA and FQGTGA. Sequenced sample: PBMCs. The J gene is TRBJ2-7, the V gene TRBV7-3; 8 positions agree with TRBD2. This TCR was recovered from a man aged 40-49 years in good health and CMV-seronegative. The CDR3 nucleotides are TGTGCCAGCAGCCCCGCGGGAGGCACCTACGAGCAGTACTTC. This codes for CASSPAGGTYEQYF.